The rows below give T cell receptor beta chains drawn from one sample of a study of T cell responses to AZD1222 COVID-19 vaccine. Produced via immunoSEQ multiplex PCR; TCRdb's table is partial and in-frame only. The data contain 70,000 or so clones, over 60% of them singletons. Sequenced here: peripheral blood, sampled on day 0 of AZD1222 vaccination. The source is an adult in good health. The CDR3 runs from the conserved cysteine through the conserved F or W. D genes are given only for firm matches. Size values are once, few and many counts, or a class for expanded clones, and some rows have none.

>-|TRBV5-6|-|15|TRBJ1-1
CASSSQGFLNTEAFF
TGTGCCAGCAGCTCCCAGGGGTTCCTGAACACTGAAGCTTTCTTT
>-|TRBV28|-|13|TRBJ1-6
CASSLLENSPLHF
TGTGCCAGCAGTTTGCTGGAAAATTCACCCCTCCACTTT
>-|TRBV6-2/TRBV6-3|-|13|TRBJ1-5
CASSYSRNQPQHF
TGTGCCAGCAGTTACTCGAGGAATCAGCCCCAGCATTTT
>-|TRBV6-5|TRBD2|14|TRBJ2-1
CASALRGEHNEQFF
TGTGCCAGCGCTTTGCGGGGGGAACACAATGAGCAGTTCTTC
>-|TRBV18|TRBD1|14|TRBJ2-7
CASSPKITGGEQYF
TGTGCCAGCTCACCAAAGATCACAGGGGGCGAGCAGTACTTC
>-|TRBV4-3|TRBD2|16|TRBJ2-5
CASSRETSGVQETQYF
TGCGCCAGCAGCCGAGAGACTAGCGGGGTTCAAGAGACCCAGTACTTC
>-|TRBV7-8|TRBD1|15|TRBJ1-6
CASSPYRGSNSPLHF
TGTGCCAGCAGCCCATACAGGGGGAGCAATTCACCCCTCCACTTT
>-|TRBV7-2|-|12|TRBJ2-1
CASSYSEGTRFF
TGTGCCAGCAGCTACAGCGAAGGAACGAGGTTCTTC
>once|TRBV25-1|-|14|TRBJ2-2
CASSGYLGSGELFF
TGTGCCAGCAGTGGGTACCTTGGGTCCGGGGAGCTGTTTTTT
>-|TRBV10-3|TRBD2|16|TRBJ2-2
CAISTSGAFRTGELFF
TGTGCCATCAGCACTAGCGGGGCGTTCAGAACCGGGGAGCTGTTTTTT
>-|TRBV6-5|-|14|TRBJ1-6
CASSYSGGTSPLHF
TGTGCCAGCAGTTACTCCGGGGGCACTTCACCCCTCCACTTT
>-|TRBV4-1|-|20|TRBJ2-1
CASSQGSLGYFIRSYNEQFF
TGCGCCAGCAGCCAAGGAAGTTTAGGCTACTTCATTAGATCCTACAATGAGCAGTTCTTC
>few|TRBV2|TRBD1|12|TRBJ2-7
CASRGQGYEQYF
TGTGCCAGCAGAGGACAGGGGTACGAGCAGTACTTC